Presented here are 28 T cell receptor beta chains from one specimen sequenced in a study of CD8+ T cells in alopecia areata. Sequencing used cDNA as its template, made by extracting RNA and reverse transcribing it. Generated by immunoSEQ multiplex PCR, the TCRdb table keeps only in-frame clones and is missing some. The sample records under 40,000 clones, approximately 60% being singletons. The sample taken for sequencing was NKG2D-high CD8+ T cells sorted from blood. The source is a human donor with alopecia areata.

The table lists this clone with a few counts. This chain uses TRBV4-3 with TRBJ2-7; the match to TRBD1 covers 8 bases. V trimming: 0 bases; J trimming: 0 bases; junction bases outside the gene matches: 4. The germline CDR1 and CDR2 sequences are LGHNA and YSLEER. This CDR3 comprises 16 residues. The CDR3 loop is CASSQDHRGTSYEQYF. Here the CDR3 DNA reads TGCGCCAGCAGCCAAGATCACAGGGGGACCTCCTACGAGCAGTACTTC.

V is TRBV7-9 and J is TRBJ2-7; 10 bases agree with TRBD1. Germline V lookup: CDR1 SEHNR, CDR2 FQNEAQ (reference sequence). This CDR3 has 15 amino acids. After removal of 4 bases from V and 5 bases from J, the junction contained 8 bases not matched to a gene. The CDR3 spells CASSSPGTGVDEQYF. Here the CDR3 DNA reads TGTGCCAGCAGCTCACCCGGGACAGGGGTGGACGAGCAGTACTTC.

The chain has TRBV7-3 and TRBJ2-1; maybe TRBD1 (5 bases). Germline CDR1 SGHTA, CDR2 FQGTGA. The CDR3 extends over 14 amino acids. V was shortened by 1 base and J by 5 bases, with 9 bases between the two germline ends. The CDR3 here is CASSLRTTDNEQFF. The CDR3 DNA is TGTGCCAGCAGCTTAAGGACAACTGACAATGAGCAGTTCTTC. The full variable domain, with the rest looked up from reference TRBV7-3 and TRBJ2-1, is GAGVSQTPSNKVTEKGKYVELRCDPISGHTALYWYRQSLGQGPEFLIYFQGTGAADDSGLPNDRFFAVRPEGSVSTLKIQRTERGDSAVYLCASSLRTTDNEQFFGPGTRLTVL.

V and J are TRBV27 and TRBJ2-5; D possibly corresponds to TRBD2 (7 bases). This CDR3 is 16 amino acids long. CDR1 is MNHEY, CDR2 SMNVEV, per germline (reference sequence). V gave up 5 bases and J gave up 7 bases, with 23 bases separating them. As DNA, the CDR3 is TGTGCCAGCAGTCCCTATATCGGGGGGCCGCCAGGGACCCAGTACTTC. Protein product: CASSPYIGGPPGTQYF.

The V call is TRBV7-9, the J call TRBJ1-2; D is perhaps TRBD1 (5 bases). This CDR3 is built from 14 residues. Germline assignment: CDR1 SEHNR and CDR2 FQNEAQ (reference sequence). V gave up 7 bases and J gave up 0 bases, with 12 bases separating them. The CDR3 bases are TGTGCCAGCAAAGGGGTTCCAGCTAACTATGGCTACACCTTC. Its translation: CASKGVPANYGYTF.

This clone was picked up a small number of times. The chain carries TRBV7-2 and TRBJ2-7; D not certain. V lost 5 bases to trimming and J lost 7 bases, with 12 bases between them. The CDR3 is made up of 12 amino acids. The germline V gene encodes CDR1 SGHTA and CDR2 FQGNSA. Written as DNA, the CDR3 is TGTGCCAGCAGCCCCCAGGCTGTGGAGCAGTACTTC. Its protein is CASSPQAVEQYF.

This chain links TRBV4-3 with TRBJ1-1; no clear D gene. This CDR3 spans 17 amino acids. Trimming removed 0 bases at V and 1 base at J, with 15 bases between. CDR1 is LGHNA, CDR2 YSLEER, per germline. CDR3 bases: TGCGCCAGCAGCCAAGATTTGCCCGGGAGGGCGAACACTGAAGCTTTCTTT. Translating gives CASSQDLPGRANTEAFF.

This chain connects TRBV27 to TRBJ2-7; 9 bases match TRBD1. Per the germline V gene, CDR1 is MNHEY and CDR2 is SMNVEV (reference sequence). CDR3 size: 15 residues. V was clipped by 5 bases and J by 1 base; unmatched bases: 6. In DNA form, the CDR3 reads TGTGCCAGCAGTCTCGGGACAGGGCCTTCCTACGAGCAGTACTTC. Amino acid sequence: CASSLGTGPSYEQYF.

This clone was counted a few times. The genes are TRBV30 and TRBJ2-7; no clear D. The CDR3 is made up of 12 amino acids. V gave up 3 bases and J gave up 0 bases, with 6 bases separating them. In germline, CDR1 is GTSNPN, CDR2 SVGIG (reference sequence). The CDR3 here is CAWSLVSYEQYF. In nucleotides, the CDR3 is TGTGCCTGGAGCCTGGTCTCCTACGAGCAGTACTTC.

The chain joins TRBV25-1 to TRBJ2-1; 8 nucleotides align to TRBD2. With V trimmed by 1 base and J by 8 bases, 4 bases remained unmatched. The V gene's germline CDR1 is MGHDK and CDR2 SYGVNS. The length of the CDR3 is 14 residues. In nucleotides, the CDR3 is TGTGCCAGCAGTGAATGGGGGCGGGAGGATGAGCAGTTCTTC. This gives the protein CASSEWGREDEQFF.

This clone was recorded a few times. The CDR3: CASSPGTAGGLNTEAFF. In DNA, the CDR3 is TGTGCCAGCAGCCCAGGGACAGCCGGGGGGCTGAACACTGAAGCTTTCTTT. This sequence joins TRBV5-4 and TRBJ1-1, with 7 bases identical to TRBD1. V was pared by 4 bases and J by 0 bases, with 12 bases of the junction left unmatched. The CDR3 runs to 17 residues. Per germline, CDR1 SGHNT and CDR2 YYREEE (reference sequence).

This clone was counted between two and nine times. V and J are TRBV30 and TRBJ1-5; D is undetermined. Trimming stripped 2 bases from V and 4 bases from J, with 9 bases between. Germline CDR1 reads GTSNPN; CDR2 reads SVGIG (reference sequence). The CDR3 is 13 amino acids. CDR3 residues: CAWSPSRNQPQHF. In nucleotides, the CDR3 is TGTGCCTGGAGTCCGTCCAGGAATCAGCCCCAGCATTTT.

The V gene is TRBV29-1, the J gene TRBJ1-2; TRBD1 matches at 9 bases. Germline CDR1 is SQVTM and CDR2 is ANQGSEA. J lost 6 bases, V lost 2 bases, and 13 bases had no gene match. The CDR3 consists of 16 residues. This chain's CDR3 is CSVELWDRAFFHGYTF. The CDR3, as DNA: TGCAGCGTTGAATTATGGGACAGGGCGTTCTTCCATGGCTACACCTTC.

A few counts support this clone. The DNA for the CDR3 is TGTGCCAGCGGGGACTGGAGAACGTCGAGGGAGCAGTACTTC. This sequence encodes CASGDWRTSREQYF. The genes are TRBV2 and TRBJ2-7, with a weak D call TRBD2 (6 bases). This CDR3 is built from 14 residues. From germline, CDR1 is SNHLY and CDR2 FYNNEI. V lost 8 bases and J lost 7, with 21 bases in between.

The V call is TRBV9, the J call TRBJ2-1, with 14 bases aligning to TRBD2. J gave up 9 bases and V 3 bases, and 14 bases lay outside the gene matches. The germline CDR1 and CDR2 sequences are SGDLS and YYNGEE. The CDR3 totals 18 residues. The CDR3 DNA follows: TGTGCCAGCAGCGGAAAGGGACTAGCGGGAGTCGGCAGGGCTGAGCAGTTCTTC. Its translation: CASSGKGLAGVGRAEQFF.

This sequence joins TRBV29-1 and TRBJ1-1; a possible D gene is TRBD1 (5 bases). CDR3 length: 12 residues. Trimming took 7 bases from V and 6 from J, leaving 15 bases between them. Germline CDR1 reads SQVTM; CDR2 reads ANQGSEA. DNA for the CDR3: TGCAGCGCTAGAGAAGGGGTCGCTGAAGCTTTCTTT. This codes for CSAREGVAEAFF.

This clone appeared a few times. The genes are TRBV7-9 and TRBJ2-2, with D possibly matching TRBD2 (6 bases). CDR1 is SEHNR and CDR2 is FQNEAQ in the germline V gene (reference sequence). Trimming stripped 5 bases from V and 6 bases from J, with 7 bases between. The CDR3 contains 12 residues. CDR3 sequence reads: CASSAGPGELFF. The CDR3 region has the DNA TGTGCCAGCAGCGCGGGACCCGGGGAGCTGTTTTTT.

This chain links TRBV7-3 with TRBJ1-2; D gene ambiguous. The CDR3 is 15 residues long. Trimming removed 3 bases at V and 2 bases at J, with 13 bases between. From germline, CDR1 is SGHTA and CDR2 FQGTGA. The CDR3 here is CASSLDSTGNYGYTF. CDR3 nucleotides: TGTGCCAGCAGCTTGGATTCCACGGGGAACTATGGCTACACCTTC.

The V and J genes are TRBV7-9 and TRBJ2-1; TRBD2 matches 10 bases. Germline V CDR1 and CDR2: SEHNR, FQNEAQ (reference sequence). This CDR3 is 15 amino acids long. The V and J ends lost 5 bases and 7 bases, in that order; junction bases with no gene match: 8. The CDR3 spells CASSGLADPWNEQFF. CDR3 bases: TGTGCCAGCAGCGGACTAGCGGATCCGTGGAATGAGCAGTTCTTC.

The genes are TRBV9 and TRBJ1-6; D is unclear. Germline CDR1 reads SGDLS; CDR2 reads YYNGEE. Trimming left V 0 bases short and J 12 bases short, with 10 bases between. The CDR3 sequence is 13 residues long. This CDR3 reads CASSVDGGKPLHF. The CDR3, as DNA: TGTGCCAGCAGCGTAGATGGAGGGAAACCCCTCCACTTT. The whole variable domain, filled in from reference TRBV9 and TRBJ1-6, reads DSGVTQTPKHLITATGQRVTLRCSPRSGDLSVYWYQQSLDQGLQFLIQYYNGEERAKGNILERFSAQQFPDLHSELNLSSLELGDSALYFCASSVDGGKPLHFGNGTRLTVT.

This chain uses TRBV7-9 with TRBJ2-1; D is unclear. This CDR3 has 12 residues. CDR1 is SEHNR and CDR2 is FQNEAQ in the germline V gene (reference sequence). The V end lost 7 bases, the J end lost 6 bases, and 10 bases lay between the germline ends. CDR3 sequence: CASTSGPNEQFF. CDR3 sequence (DNA): TGTGCCAGCACCTCCGGACCCAATGAGCAGTTCTTC.

The CDR3 DNA sequence: TGTGCCAGCACCGTCCGGACCTACGAGCAGTACTTC. It translates to CASTVRTYEQYF. The J gene is TRBJ2-7, the V gene TRBV2; D remains ambiguous. Looked up from germline, CDR1 is SNHLY and CDR2 is FYNNEI. CDR3 length: 12 amino acids. V was shortened by 7 bases and J by 2 bases, with 9 bases between the two germline ends.

The chain uses TRBV7-8 and TRBJ2-1; D remains unclear. This CDR3 spans 14 amino acids. Looked up from germline, CDR1 is SGHVS and CDR2 is FQNEAQ. Trimming stripped 4 bases from V and 1 base from J, with 8 bases between. The CDR3 DNA follows: TGTGCCAGCAGCTCCGGGCCTTCCTACAATGAGCAGTTCTTC. Translation gives CASSSGPSYNEQFF. The full variable domain, in which reference TRBV7-8 and TRBJ2-1 provide the parts outside the CDR3, is GAGVSQSPRYKVAKRGQDVALRCDPISGHVSLFWYQQALGQGPEFLTYFQNEAQLDKSGLPSDRFFAERPEGSVSTLKIQRTQQEDSAVYLCASSSGPSYNEQFFGPGTRLTVL.

CDR3 DNA: TGTGCCAGCCAGAGGACTTCCGGCAATCAGCCCCAGCATTTT. Residues: CASQRTSGNQPQHF. The rearrangement links TRBV28 to TRBJ1-5, with no clear D. Trimming left V 8 bases short and J 2 bases short, with 13 bases between. Germline-derived CDR1 and CDR2 are MDHEN and SYDVKM. The CDR3 contains 14 residues.

The chain joins TRBV7-8 to TRBJ2-6; unclear D gene. Germline CDR1 is SGHVS and CDR2 is FQNEAQ. The CDR3 is 15 residues long. The ends were cut back, 3 bases at V and 0 bases at J, with 6 bases in the middle. CDR3 region: CASSFWASGANVLTF. In nucleotides, the CDR3 is TGTGCCAGCAGCTTTTGGGCCTCTGGGGCCAACGTCCTGACTTTC.

The chain couples TRBV27 to TRBJ2-1; 11 bases fit TRBD2. V was clipped by 5 bases and J by 4 bases; unmatched bases: 4. CDR3 length equals 15 residues. CDR1 is MNHEY and CDR2 is SMNVEV in the germline V gene (reference sequence). CDR3 region: CASSQGTSGYNEQFF. As DNA, the CDR3 is TGTGCCAGCAGTCAAGGGACTAGCGGATACAATGAGCAGTTCTTC.

In this sample, this clone turned up a few times. CDR3 DNA sequence: TGTGCCAGTAGTAGGCGGAGGGCCGCGAACACCGGGGAGCTGTTTTTT. Translated: CASSRRRAANTGELFF. V gene TRBV19 combines with J gene TRBJ2-2; TRBD2 might be the D (6 bases). CDR1 and CDR2 from the germline V gene are LNHDA and SQIVND (reference sequence). The germline V and J ends were trimmed by 4 bases and 0 bases, with 12 bases remaining between them. The CDR3 contains 16 residues.

V and J are TRBV18 and TRBJ1-1; D might be TRBD1 (6 bases). There are 18 residues in the CDR3. In germline, CDR1 is KGHSH, CDR2 LQKENI. V was shortened by 3 bases and J by 1 base, with 21 bases between the two germline ends. The chain's CDR3 is CASSPNHLQGAANTEAFF. DNA of the CDR3: TGTGCCAGCTCACCGAACCATTTACAGGGTGCGGCGAACACTGAAGCTTTCTTT.